This entry features one TCR beta chain sequence. Its target is not known. The entry originates in a study of blood T cells in healthy people across ages. The study, taken as a whole, reports: It was held that the diversity estimates obtained from one million T cells were underestimates. Naive CD4+ cells and diversity were both higher in long-lived donors than in aged donors. Roughly linear age-related decline in beta diversity appeared, significant by age approximately 41. Naive T cell percentage showed a strong correlation with the diversity of TCR beta.

The germline V gene encodes CDR1 DFQATT and CDR2 SNEGSKA (reference sequence). The CDR3 sequence is 14 residues long. The authors ran a second PCR of 7 to 11 cycles using a sample-barcoded 5' primer and a J-beta primer mix. TCRdb ran MiXCR on the 5' RACE reads and lists one entry per CDR3 protein. This sample carries about 680,000 distinct CDR3 sequences, 45% to 50% of them seen once, and the ten largest clones take 25% to 35%. V and J are TRBV20-1 and TRBJ2-7, with 7 bases lining up with TRBD2. The J call may be in error: the DNA end matches TRBJ2-5 better. Material: blood. The source of this sequence is a woman in her sixties or seventies in good health. In DNA form, the CDR3 reads TGCAGTGCTTTAAGCGGGAACCTCCAAGAGACCCAGTACTTC. Its protein product is CSALSGNLQETQYF.